This TCR beta chain appears in the sequencing data of a study of identical twins. This clonotype came up once. Antigen: not known. V shed 2 bases and J 4 bases; nucleotides not matched to a gene: 7. Per the germline V gene, CDR1 is SGHRS and CDR2 is YFSETQ. The CDR3 length is 16 residues. TCRdb reanalysed the 5' RACE reads using MiXCR and keeps one entry per CDR3 protein. In the table there are hundreds of thousands of distinct CDR3 sequences, 20% to 25% of which are singletons. The study's findings and limits: Twin pairs' shared out-of-frame alpha sequences were enriched in low generation probability. With monozygotic twins, out-of-frame TCR alpha sharing exceeded what models estimated.

These same data were also listed under a study on T cells expressing NK-cell markers. From that second work: Investigators obtained TCR beta repertoires from sorted CD3+CD56+NKG2C+, CD3+CD56+NKG2C- and CD3+CD56-NKG2C+ T cells.

The sequenced sample was CD4+ T cells sorted from blood. This receptor was taken from a woman under 30 in good health. The V and J genes are TRBV5-1 and TRBJ2-3; 10 bases fit TRBD2. The CDR3 region has the DNA TGCGCCAGCAGCTTAGGTCTAGCGGGAGTCGCAGATACGCAGTATTTT. This translates into CASSLGLAGVADTQYF.